This is a list of T cell receptor beta chains from one sample in a study of early T cells in non-severe SARS-CoV-2 infection. MiXCR, run by TCRdb on the 5' RACE reads, gives a single entry per CDR3 protein. The table lists roughly 57,000 distinct CDR3 sequences, under 15% of them singletons, with 1.2% to 1.5% in the top ten. The sequenced material came from whole blood. These receptors all stem from an adult who was a healthcare worker with PCR-confirmed SARS-CoV-2 infection or an uninfected control (not recorded which). CDR3s leave out the opening cysteine and the closing phenylalanine or tryptophan. Each record gives: J gene, V gene, CDR3 protein.

>TRBJ2-3|TRBV6-4
ASSDSTGGPDTQY
>TRBJ2-2|TRBV18
ASSPRASGDRTGELF
>TRBJ1-1|TRBV18
ASSPLPADATNTEAF
>TRBJ2-4|TRBV7-9
ASSLLSQGNIQY
>TRBJ1-2|TRBV5-1
ASSLADRYGYT
>TRBJ2-3|TRBV7-8
ASSPERGGGYAQY
>TRBJ2-1|TRBV7-9
ASSTGTSYNEQF
>TRBJ1-2|TRBV5-6
ASTKRTGGSVTYGYT
>TRBJ2-7|TRBV12-3/TRBV12-4
ASRNPGTGGGGEQY
>TRBJ1-3|TRBV12-3/TRBV12-4
ASSAGLSSGNTIY
>TRBJ2-2|TRBV20-1
SASWTGGTGELF